Given below is one T cell receptor beta chain in context. Antigen specificity is unknown. From about 19,000 to 1,100,000 sorted cells, naive CD8 libraries were generated with 10%, 30% or 50% RNA. Trimming shortened V by 4 bases and J by 3 bases, and 19 bases separated the two germline ends. CDR1 is MNHEY, CDR2 SVGAGI, per germline. The CDR3 contains 16 residues. This entry comes from a study of molecular identifiers for immune sequencing clone quantification. General study results and limits: Amid approximately 1 million naive cells, spiked Jurkat TCR RNA from one cell was reportedly still detectable.

Making the bulk TCR libraries relied on previously described methods and listed TCR primers. TCRdb processed the PCR reads anew with MiXCR; each CDR3 protein has one entry. The sample consists of around 460,000 distinct CDR3 sequences, around 23% of them appearing once. The TCR sequence derives from a human donor in good health. Some libraries in this study had Jurkat cell RNA spiked in. The gene calls are TRBV6-5 and TRBJ2-7; D unresolved. The sample taken for sequencing was naive CD8+ T cells from blood, with Jurkat cell RNA spiked in. Noted subset: FACS-sorted CD8+CD4-CCR7+CD45RA+ naive T cells. CDR3 bases: TGTGCCAGCAGTTTTTCTGCAGACCAAATAATCTACGAGCAGTACTTC. Protein product: CASSFSADQIIYEQYF.